These T cell receptor beta chains were read from a single sample in a study of tumor-infiltrating lymphocytes in primary liver carcinoma. Each CDR3 protein is one row after TCRdb ran MiXCR on the multiplex PCR reads. The sample includes 180,000 or so distinct CDR3 sequences, less than 65% seen only once; the top ten take less than 75%. Source material: peripheral blood. Every receptor here comes from a man aged 40-49 years with primary liver carcinoma and hepatitis B virus infection. The CDR3 runs from the conserved cysteine through the conserved F or W. The D gene is left open where the match is weak. Rows give clone size only sometimes, using once, few, many, or a class for an expanded clone.

d_call j_call v_call clone_size cdr3_nt cdr3_aa
TRBD1 TRBJ2-1 TRBV12-3/TRBV12-4 NA TGTGCCAGCAGTGAATTGGACAGGGGTAGCGATGAGCAGTTCTTC CASSELDRGSDEQFF
NA TRBJ2-3 TRBV6-1 NA TGTGCCAGCAGTGAAGAGGCTCGACCCCAAGATACGCAGTATTTT CASSEEARPQDTQYF
NA TRBJ1-5 TRBV11-2 once TGTGTCAGTAGCGTTAGCAATCAGCCCCAGCATTTT CVSSVSNQPQHF
NA TRBJ2-7 TRBV5-6 NA TGTGCCAGCAGCCCGCGGGGATCCTACGAGCAGTACTTC CASSPRGSYEQYF
NA TRBJ2-7 TRBV7-9 NA TGTGCCAGCAGCTTATCCTCAGGTCCCTACGAGCAGTACTTC CASSLSSGPYEQYF
NA TRBJ1-2 TRBV12-3/TRBV12-4 NA TGTGCCAGCAGTTTAATGGGGGGGGAAGGCTACACCTTC CASSLMGGEGYTF
NA TRBJ2-1 TRBV4-2 NA TGTGCCAGCAGCCAAGATCTGGCGGGTGAGCAGTTCTTC CASSQDLAGEQFF
NA TRBJ2-7 TRBV11-2 NA TGTGCCGGCAGCTTAGAGGGTGTAGCTTCCGCCTACGAGCAGTACTTC CAGSLEGVASAYEQYF
NA TRBJ2-1 TRBV6-2/TRBV6-3 NA TGTGCCAGCAGTCTCGACGGGGCCTACAATGAGAAGTTCTTC CASSLDGAYNEKFF
NA TRBJ2-3 TRBV5-5 NA TGTGCCAGCAGCCCAGTGGCGGAGGATACGCAGTATTTT CASSPVAEDTQYF
NA TRBJ2-2 TRBV11-1 NA TGTGCCAGTGAAAGCCCGAACACCGGGGAACTGTTTTTT CASESPNTGELFF
NA TRBJ2-7 TRBV12-3/TRBV12-4 NA TGTGCCAGCAGCCTATTTACAGGGCCCTACGAGCAGTACTTC CASSLFTGPYEQYF
NA TRBJ2-1 TRBV29-1 NA TGCGGCACCCTCTTCTCCGGACTCTCGCCCTACAATGAGCAGTTCTTC CGTLFSGLSPYNEQFF
TRBD2 TRBJ2-7 TRBV11-2 many TGTGCCAGCATCGGGCTCGGGACTACTAGCGGGAGAAGCTACGAGCAGTACTTC CASIGLGTTSGRSYEQYF
NA TRBJ2-3 TRBV6-5 few TGTGCCAGCAGTCAACCAAACTCTTTGGATACGCAGTATTTT CASSQPNSLDTQYF
NA TRBJ2-7 TRBV13 NA TGTGCCAGCAGCTTAAGGCAGGGGGGATACGAGCAGTACTTC CASSLRQGGYEQYF
NA TRBJ1-1 TRBV11-2 NA TGTGCCAGCAGCCCTGGGACGGACACTGAAGCTTTCTTT CASSPGTDTEAFF
NA TRBJ2-3 TRBV13 NA TGTGCCAGCAGCTTTGGACGCTCTAGCACAGATACGCAGTATTTT CASSFGRSSTDTQYF
NA TRBJ2-3 TRBV14 NA TGTGCCAGCAGCCAAGCTTACGCCCCAGATACGCAGTATTTT CASSQAYAPDTQYF
TRBD1 TRBJ2-3 TRBV29-1 many TGCAGCGTTGATTGGCAGGGGGCAAATACGCAGTATTTT CSVDWQGANTQYF
NA TRBJ1-5 TRBV6-1 NA TGTGCCAGCAGTGAAGGGCTTAATCAGCCCCAGCATTTT CASSEGLNQPQHF
NA TRBJ2-7 TRBV5-4 NA TGTGCCAGCAGCTTGGACGTCCCATCTGCCGAGCAGTACTTC CASSLDVPSAEQYF
TRBD1 TRBJ2-7 TRBV5-5 NA TGTGCCAGCAGCTTGGACAGGGGGATGGTCAATGAGCAGTACTTC CASSLDRGMVNEQYF
TRBD1 TRBJ1-4 TRBV11-2 few TGTGCCAGCAGCCTGGACAGGGGTGGGGATGAAAAACTGTTTTTT CASSLDRGGDEKLFF
NA TRBJ2-6 TRBV5-1 NA TGCGCCACCTCCTTATCTGGGGCCAGCGTCCTGACTTTC CATSLSGASVLTF
NA TRBJ1-1 TRBV29-1 NA TGCAGCGTCACCGTGACAGGGAACACTGAAGCTTTCTTT CSVTVTGNTEAFF
NA TRBJ1-2 TRBV5-5 NA TGTGCCAGCAGCTTGTACTGGGACACAGCTAACTATGGCTACACCTTC CASSLYWDTANYGYTF
NA TRBJ2-6 TRBV7-9 NA TGTGCCAGCAGCTCCAGAAGGCAGGGCCGTCCTGGGGCCAACGTCCTGACTTTC CASSSRRQGRPGANVLTF
TRBD1 TRBJ2-7 TRBV6-6 few TGTGCCAGCAGTTACTCGACAGGGTCGCCTAGCTCCTACGAGCAGTACTTC CASSYSTGSPSSYEQYF
NA TRBJ2-7 TRBV28 many TGTGCCAGCAGTTTATCGATGATCCTCTACGAGCAGTACTTC CASSLSMILYEQYF
TRBD2 TRBJ2-1 TRBV11-2 NA TGTGCCAACAGCTTAAATAGCGGGGGGGCCGGTAGTGAGCAGTTCTTC CANSLNSGGAGSEQFF
NA TRBJ1-5 TRBV12-3/TRBV12-4 NA TGTGCCAGCAACGACAGACCCAATCAGCCCCAGCATTTT CASNDRPNQPQHF
NA TRBJ2-6 TRBV6-2/TRBV6-3 NA TGTGGCAGCAGTTACACCTCTGGGGCTAACGTCCTGACTTTC CGSSYTSGANVLTF